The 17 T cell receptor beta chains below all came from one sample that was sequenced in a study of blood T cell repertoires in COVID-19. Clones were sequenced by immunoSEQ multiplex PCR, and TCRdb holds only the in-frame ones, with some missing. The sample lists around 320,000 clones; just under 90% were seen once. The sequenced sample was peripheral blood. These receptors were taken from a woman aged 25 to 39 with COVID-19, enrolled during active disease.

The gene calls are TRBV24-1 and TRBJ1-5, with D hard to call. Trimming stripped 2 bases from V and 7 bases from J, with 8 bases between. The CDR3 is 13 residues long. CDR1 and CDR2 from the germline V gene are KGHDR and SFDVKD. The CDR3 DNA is TGTGCCACCAGTGATTCCTTGGGCCAGCCCCAGCATTTT. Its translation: CATSDSLGQPQHF.

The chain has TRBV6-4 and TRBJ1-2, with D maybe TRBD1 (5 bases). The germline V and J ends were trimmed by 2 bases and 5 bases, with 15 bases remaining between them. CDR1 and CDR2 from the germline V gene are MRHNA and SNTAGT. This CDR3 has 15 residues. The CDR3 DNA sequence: TGTGCCAGCAGTGACAGCTCGGACGGGGGATATGGCTACACCTTC. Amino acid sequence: CASSDSSDGGYGYTF.

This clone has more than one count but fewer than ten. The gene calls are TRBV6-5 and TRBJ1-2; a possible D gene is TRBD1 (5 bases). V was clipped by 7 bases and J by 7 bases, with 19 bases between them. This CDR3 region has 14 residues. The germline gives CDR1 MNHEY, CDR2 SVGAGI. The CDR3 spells CASTTAIWGGGYTF. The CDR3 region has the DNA TGTGCCAGCACTACCGCGATTTGGGGGGGTGGCTACACCTTC.

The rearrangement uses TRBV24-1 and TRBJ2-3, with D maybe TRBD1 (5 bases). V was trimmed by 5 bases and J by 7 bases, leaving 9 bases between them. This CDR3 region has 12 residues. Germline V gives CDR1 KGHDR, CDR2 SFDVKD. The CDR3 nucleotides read TGTGCCACCAGTGCCGCAGGGTATACGCAGTATTTT. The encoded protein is CATSAAGYTQYF.

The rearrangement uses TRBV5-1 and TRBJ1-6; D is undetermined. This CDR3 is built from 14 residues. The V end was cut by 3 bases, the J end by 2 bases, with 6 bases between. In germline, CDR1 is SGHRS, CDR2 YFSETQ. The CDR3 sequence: CASSSGTYNSPLHF. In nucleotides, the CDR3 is TGCGCCAGCAGCTCAGGTACCTATAATTCACCCCTCCACTTT.

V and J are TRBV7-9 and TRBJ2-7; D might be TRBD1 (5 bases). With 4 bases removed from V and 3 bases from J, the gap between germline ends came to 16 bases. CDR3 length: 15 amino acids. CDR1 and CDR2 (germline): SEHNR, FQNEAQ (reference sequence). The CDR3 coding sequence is TGTGCCAGCAGCTATACCCAATCTGGACACTACGAGCAGTACTTC. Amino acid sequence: CASSYTQSGHYEQYF. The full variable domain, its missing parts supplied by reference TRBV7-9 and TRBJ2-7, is DTGVSQNPRHKITKRGQNVTFRCDPISEHNRLYWYRQTLGQGPEFLTYFQNEAQLEKSRLLSDRFSAERPKGSFSTLEIQRTEQGDSAMYLCASSYTQSGHYEQYFGPGTRLTVT.

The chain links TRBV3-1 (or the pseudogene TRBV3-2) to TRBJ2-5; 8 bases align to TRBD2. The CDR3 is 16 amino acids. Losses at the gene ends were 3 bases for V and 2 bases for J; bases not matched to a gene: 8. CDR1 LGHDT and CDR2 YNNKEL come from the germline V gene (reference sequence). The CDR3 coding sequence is TGTGCCAGCAGCCAGTTCAGCGGGGGCCAGCAAGAGACCCAGTACTTC. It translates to CASSQFSGGQQETQYF.

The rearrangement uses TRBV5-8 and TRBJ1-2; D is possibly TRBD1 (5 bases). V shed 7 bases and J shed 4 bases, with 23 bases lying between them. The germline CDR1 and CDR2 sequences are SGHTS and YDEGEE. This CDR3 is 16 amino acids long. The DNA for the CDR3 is TGTGCCAGCCCAAACGGGAGGGGAGGCCTCTTCTATGGCTACACCTTC. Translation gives CASPNGRGGLFYGYTF.

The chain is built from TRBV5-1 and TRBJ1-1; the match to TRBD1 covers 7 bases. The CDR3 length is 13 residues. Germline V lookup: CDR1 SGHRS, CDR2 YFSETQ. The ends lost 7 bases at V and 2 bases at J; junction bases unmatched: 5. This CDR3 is CASGGQTNTEAFF. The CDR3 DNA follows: TGCGCCAGCGGGGGACAGACAAACACTGAAGCTTTCTTT.

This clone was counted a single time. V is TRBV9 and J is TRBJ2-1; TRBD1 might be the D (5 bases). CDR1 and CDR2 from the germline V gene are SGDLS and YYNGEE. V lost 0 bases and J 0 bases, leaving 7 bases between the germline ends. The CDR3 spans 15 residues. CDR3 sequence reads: CASSVGRGSYNEQFF. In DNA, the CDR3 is TGTGCCAGCAGCGTAGGTAGGGGCTCCTACAATGAGCAGTTCTTC.

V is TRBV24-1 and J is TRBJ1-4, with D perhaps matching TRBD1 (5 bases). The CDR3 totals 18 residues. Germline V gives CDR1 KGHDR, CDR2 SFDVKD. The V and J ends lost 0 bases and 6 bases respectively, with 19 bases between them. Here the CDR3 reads CATSDLSFLGRAYEKLFF. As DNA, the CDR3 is TGTGCCACCAGTGATTTGTCGTTCCTGGGCAGGGCATATGAAAAACTGTTTTTT.

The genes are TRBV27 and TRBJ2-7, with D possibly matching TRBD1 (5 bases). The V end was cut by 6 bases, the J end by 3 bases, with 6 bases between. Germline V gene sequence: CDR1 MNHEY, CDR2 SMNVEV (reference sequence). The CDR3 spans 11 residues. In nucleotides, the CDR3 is TGTGCCAGCAGAAGGGGCTACGAGCAGTACTTC. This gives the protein CASRRGYEQYF.

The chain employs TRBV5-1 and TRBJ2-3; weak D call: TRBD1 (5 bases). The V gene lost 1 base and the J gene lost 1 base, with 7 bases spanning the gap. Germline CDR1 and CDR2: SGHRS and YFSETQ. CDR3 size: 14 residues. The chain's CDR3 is CASSLRRGTDTQYF. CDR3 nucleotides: TGCGCCAGCAGCTTGCGCAGGGGCACAGATACGCAGTATTTT.

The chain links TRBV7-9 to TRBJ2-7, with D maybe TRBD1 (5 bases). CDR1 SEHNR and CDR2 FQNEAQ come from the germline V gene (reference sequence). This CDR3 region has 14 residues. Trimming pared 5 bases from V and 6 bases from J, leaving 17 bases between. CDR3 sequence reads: CASSLNQGRGEQYF. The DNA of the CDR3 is TGTGCCAGCAGCCTAAACCAGGGAAGAGGCGAGCAGTACTTC.

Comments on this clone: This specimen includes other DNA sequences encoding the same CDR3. The CDR3 region is CASSQQGNQPQHF. In DNA form, the CDR3 reads TGCGCCAGCAGTCAACAGGGCAATCAGCCCCAGCATTTT. V usage is TRBV5-1 and J usage is TRBJ1-5, with D possibly TRBD1 on 5 matching bases. From germline, CDR1 is SGHRS and CDR2 YFSETQ. This CDR3 comprises 13 residues. Trimming cost V 5 bases and J 2 bases, with 8 bases left between them. The whole variable domain, filled in from reference TRBV5-1 and TRBJ1-5, reads KAGVTQTPRYLIKTRGQQVTLSCSPISGHRSVSWYQQTPGQGLQFLFEYFSETQRNKGNFPGRFSGRQFSNSRSEMNVSTLELGDSALYLCASSQQGNQPQHFGDGTRLSIL.

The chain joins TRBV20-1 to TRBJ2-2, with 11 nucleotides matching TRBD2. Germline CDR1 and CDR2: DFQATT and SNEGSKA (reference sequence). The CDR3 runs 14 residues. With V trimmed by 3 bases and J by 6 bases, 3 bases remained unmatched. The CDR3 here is CSASSGGAPGELFF. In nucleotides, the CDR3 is TGCAGTGCTAGTAGCGGGGGGGCTCCCGGGGAGCTGTTTTTT.

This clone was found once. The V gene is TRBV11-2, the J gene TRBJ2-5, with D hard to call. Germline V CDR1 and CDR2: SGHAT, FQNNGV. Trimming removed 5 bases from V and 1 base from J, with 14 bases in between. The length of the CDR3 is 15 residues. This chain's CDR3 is CASSENPGLQETQYF. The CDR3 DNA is TGTGCCAGCAGCGAAAACCCAGGTCTCCAAGAGACCCAGTACTTC.